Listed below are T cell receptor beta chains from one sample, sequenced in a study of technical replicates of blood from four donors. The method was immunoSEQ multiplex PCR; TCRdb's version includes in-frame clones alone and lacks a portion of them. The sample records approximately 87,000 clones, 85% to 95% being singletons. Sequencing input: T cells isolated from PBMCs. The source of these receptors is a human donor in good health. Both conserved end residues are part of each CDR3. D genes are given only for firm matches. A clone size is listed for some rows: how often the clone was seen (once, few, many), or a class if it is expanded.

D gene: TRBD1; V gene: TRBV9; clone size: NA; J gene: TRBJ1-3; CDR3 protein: CASSVRQGGNTIYF; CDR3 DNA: TGTGCCAGCAGCGTTCGACAGGGAGGAAACACCATATATTTT
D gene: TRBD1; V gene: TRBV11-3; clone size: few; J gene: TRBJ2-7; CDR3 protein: CASSSQGADEQYF; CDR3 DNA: TGTGCCAGCAGCTCACAGGGGGCGGACGAGCAGTACTTC
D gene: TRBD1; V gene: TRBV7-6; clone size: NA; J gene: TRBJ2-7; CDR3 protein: CASSLDRADEQYF; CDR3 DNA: TGTGCCAGCAGCTTGGACAGGGCGGACGAGCAGTACTTC
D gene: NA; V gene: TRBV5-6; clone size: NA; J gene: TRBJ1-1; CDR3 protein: CASSLLEEIYTFF; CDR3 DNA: TGTGCCAGCAGCTTGCTGGAGGAGATATATACTTTCTTT
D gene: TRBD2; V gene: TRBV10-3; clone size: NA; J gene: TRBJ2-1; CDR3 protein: CASRPGSGSVRNEQFF; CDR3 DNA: TGTGCCTCCCGGCCGGGGAGCGGGAGTGTCAGGAATGAGCAGTTCTTC
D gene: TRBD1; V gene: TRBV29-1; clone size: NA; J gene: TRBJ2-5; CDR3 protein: CSSFDRGLNGETQYF; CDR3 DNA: TGCAGCTCATTCGACAGGGGCCTAAATGGAGAGACCCAGTACTTC
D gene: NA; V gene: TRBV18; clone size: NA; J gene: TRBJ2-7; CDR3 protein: CASSPAAFSYEQYF; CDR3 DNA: TGTGCCAGCTCACCGGCTGCTTTCTCCTACGAGCAGTACTTC
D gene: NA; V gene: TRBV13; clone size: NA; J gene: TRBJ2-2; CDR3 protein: CASSLEGESGELFF; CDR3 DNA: TGTGCCAGCAGCTTAGAAGGGGAAAGCGGGGAGCTGTTTTTT
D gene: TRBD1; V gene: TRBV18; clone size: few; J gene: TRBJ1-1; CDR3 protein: CASSPNSLYNQGARTEAFF; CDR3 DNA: TGTGCCAGCTCACCCAACAGTCTTTACAACCAGGGGGCGCGCACTGAAGCTTTCTTT
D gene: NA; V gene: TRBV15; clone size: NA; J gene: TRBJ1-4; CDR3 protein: CATSTSEKLFF; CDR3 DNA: TGTGCCACCAGCACCAGTGAAAAACTGTTTTTT
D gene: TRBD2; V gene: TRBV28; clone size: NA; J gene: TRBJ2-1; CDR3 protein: CASSEPAGGREQFF; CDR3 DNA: TGTGCCAGCAGCGAACCAGCGGGGGGGAGAGAGCAGTTCTTC
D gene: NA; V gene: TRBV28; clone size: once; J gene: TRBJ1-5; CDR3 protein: CASSLSSGLGQPQHF; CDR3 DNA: TGTGCCAGCAGTTTATCATCAGGGTTAGGTCAGCCCCAGCATTTT
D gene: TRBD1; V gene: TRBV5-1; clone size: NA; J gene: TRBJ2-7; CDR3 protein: CASGTGGSTEQYF; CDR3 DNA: TGCGCCAGCGGAACAGGGGGGTCCACCGAGCAGTACTTC
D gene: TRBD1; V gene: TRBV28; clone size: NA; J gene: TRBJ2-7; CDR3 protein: CASVPTPGQGGRGGREQYF; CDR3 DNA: TGTGCCAGCGTCCCCACCCCGGGACAGGGAGGGAGGGGTGGCCGGGAGCAGTACTTC
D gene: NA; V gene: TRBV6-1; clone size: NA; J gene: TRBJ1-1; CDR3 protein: CASRLTVQGTEAFF; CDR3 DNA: TGTGCCAGCCGACTTACAGTACAGGGCACTGAAGCTTTCTTT
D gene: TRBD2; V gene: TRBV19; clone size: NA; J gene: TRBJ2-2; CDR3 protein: CASTPIAGVGGELFF; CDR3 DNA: TGTGCCAGTACCCCCATAGCGGGGGTGGGCGGGGAGCTGTTTTTT
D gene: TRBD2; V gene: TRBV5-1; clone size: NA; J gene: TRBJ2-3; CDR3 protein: CASSLGLAGGPDTQYF; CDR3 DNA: TGCGCCAGCAGCTTGGGTTTAGCGGGGGGGCCAGATACGCAGTATTTT
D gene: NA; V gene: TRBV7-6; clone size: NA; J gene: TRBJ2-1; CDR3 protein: CASSLALAKDNEQFF; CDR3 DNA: TGTGCCAGCAGCTTAGCGTTAGCCAAGGACAATGAGCAGTTCTTC
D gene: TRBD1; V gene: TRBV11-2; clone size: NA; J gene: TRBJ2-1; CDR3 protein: CASSPLRGRSHNEQFF; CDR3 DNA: TGTGCCAGCAGCCCTTTAAGGGGGCGCAGTCACAATGAGCAGTTCTTC
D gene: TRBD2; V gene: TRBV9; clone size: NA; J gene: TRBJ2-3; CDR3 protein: CASSATSGADTQYF; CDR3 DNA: TGTGCCAGCAGCGCGACTAGCGGTGCAGATACGCAGTATTTT
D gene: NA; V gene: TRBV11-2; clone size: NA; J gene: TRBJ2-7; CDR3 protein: CASHRAGPYEQYF; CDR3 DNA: TGTGCCAGCCACCGGGCGGGACCCTACGAGCAGTACTTC
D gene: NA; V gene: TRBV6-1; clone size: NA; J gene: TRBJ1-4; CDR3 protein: CASTKRLTNEKLFF; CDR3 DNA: TGTGCCAGCACCAAGAGGCTCACTAATGAAAAACTGTTTTTT
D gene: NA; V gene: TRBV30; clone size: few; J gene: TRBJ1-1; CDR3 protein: CAWSGRSGLVNTEAFF; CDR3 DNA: TGTGCCTGGAGTGGCCGCTCTGGCCTCGTGAACACTGAAGCTTTCTTT
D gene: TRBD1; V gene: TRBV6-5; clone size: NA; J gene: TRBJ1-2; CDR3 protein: CASSYRPGTGENGYTF; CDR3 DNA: TGTGCCAGCAGTTACCGACCCGGGACAGGGGAGAATGGCTACACCTTC
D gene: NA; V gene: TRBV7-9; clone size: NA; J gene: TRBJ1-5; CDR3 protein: CASSSLLLQGQGPQHF; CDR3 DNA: TGTGCCAGCAGCTCACTTCTGTTACAGGGACAAGGGCCCCAGCATTTT
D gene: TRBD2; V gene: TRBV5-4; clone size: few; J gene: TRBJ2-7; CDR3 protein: CASRQTSGAYEQYF; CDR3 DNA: TGTGCCAGCAGGCAAACTAGCGGAGCCTACGAGCAGTACTTC
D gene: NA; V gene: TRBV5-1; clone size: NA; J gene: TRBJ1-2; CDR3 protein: CASSVGQLYGYTF; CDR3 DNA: TGCGCCAGCAGCGTTGGACAGCTCTATGGCTACACCTTC
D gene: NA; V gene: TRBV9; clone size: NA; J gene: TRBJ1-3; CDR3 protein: CASSRSSGNTIYF; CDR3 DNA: TGTGCCAGCAGTCGGAGCTCTGGAAACACCATATATTTT
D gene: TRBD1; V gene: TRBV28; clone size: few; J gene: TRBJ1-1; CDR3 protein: CASRTGGTEAFF; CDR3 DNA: TGTGCCAGCAGGACAGGGGGAACTGAAGCTTTCTTT
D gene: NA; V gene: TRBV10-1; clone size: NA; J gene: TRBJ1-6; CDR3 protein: CASSPGLDNSPLHF; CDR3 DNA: TGCGCCAGCAGCCCCGGACTGGATAATTCACCCCTCCACTTT
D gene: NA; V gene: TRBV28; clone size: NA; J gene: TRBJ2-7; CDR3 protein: CASGSGSSYEQYF; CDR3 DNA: TGTGCCAGCGGTAGCGGTAGCTCCTACGAGCAGTACTTC
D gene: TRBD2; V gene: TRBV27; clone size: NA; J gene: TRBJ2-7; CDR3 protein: CASSSQREFYEQYF; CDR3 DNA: TGTGCCAGCAGTTCCCAGCGGGAGTTCTACGAGCAGTACTTC
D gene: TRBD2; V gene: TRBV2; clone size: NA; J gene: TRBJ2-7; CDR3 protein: CASSDQRGPDYEQYF; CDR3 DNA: TGTGCCAGCAGTGACCAGCGGGGGCCGGACTACGAGCAGTACTTC
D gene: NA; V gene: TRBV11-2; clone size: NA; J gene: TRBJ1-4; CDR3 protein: CASSPGTEEKLFF; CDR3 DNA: TGTGCCAGCAGCCCCGGGACTGAGGAAAAACTGTTTTTT
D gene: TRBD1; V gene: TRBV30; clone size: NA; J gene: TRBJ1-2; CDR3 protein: CAWRRTPGQSNYGYTF; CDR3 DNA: TGTGCCTGGAGAAGAACCCCGGGACAGTCTAACTATGGCTACACCTTC
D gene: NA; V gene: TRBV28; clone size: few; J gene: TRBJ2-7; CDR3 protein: CASSSTRTTSYEQYF; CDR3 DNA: TGTGCCAGCAGTTCAACTAGGACTACCTCCTACGAGCAGTACTTC
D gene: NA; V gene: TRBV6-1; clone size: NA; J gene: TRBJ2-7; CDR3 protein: CASDRRDYEQYF; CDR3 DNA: TGTGCCAGCGATCGCAGGGACTACGAGCAGTACTTC
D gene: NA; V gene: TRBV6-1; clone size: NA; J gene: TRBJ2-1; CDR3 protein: CASSETNNEQFF; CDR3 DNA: TGTGCCAGCAGCGAGACTAACAATGAGCAGTTCTTC
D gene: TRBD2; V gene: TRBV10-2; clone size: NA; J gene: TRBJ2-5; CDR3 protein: CASRLAAQETQYF; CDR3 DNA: TGCGCCAGCAGACTAGCGGCACAAGAGACCCAGTACTTC
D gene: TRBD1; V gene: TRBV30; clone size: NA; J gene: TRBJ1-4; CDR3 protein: CAWRGTGGEAREKLFF; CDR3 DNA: TGTGCCTGGAGGGGGACAGGGGGCGAAGCTCGGGAAAAACTGTTTTTT
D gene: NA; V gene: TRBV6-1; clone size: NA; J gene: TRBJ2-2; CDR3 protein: CAIRTPNTGELFF; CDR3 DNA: TGTGCCATTCGGACTCCGAACACCGGGGAGCTGTTTTTT
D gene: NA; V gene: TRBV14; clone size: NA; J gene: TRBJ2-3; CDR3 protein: CASSQILASDTQYF; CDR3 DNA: TGTGCCAGCAGCCAAATTCTGGCCTCAGATACGCAGTATTTT
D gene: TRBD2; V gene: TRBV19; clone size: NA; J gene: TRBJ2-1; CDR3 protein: CASSIVHSGRMFGSYNEQFF; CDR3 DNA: TGTGCCAGTAGTATAGTTCATAGCGGGAGGATGTTTGGCTCCTACAATGAGCAGTTCTTC
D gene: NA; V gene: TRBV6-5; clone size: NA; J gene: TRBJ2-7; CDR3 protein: CATGLEEQYF; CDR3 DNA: TGTGCCACCGGACTGGAGGAGCAGTACTTC
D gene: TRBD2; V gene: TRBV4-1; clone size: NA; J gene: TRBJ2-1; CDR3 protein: CASSQGAGVYNEQFF; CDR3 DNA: TGCGCCAGCAGCCAAGGAGCGGGAGTTTACAATGAGCAGTTCTTC
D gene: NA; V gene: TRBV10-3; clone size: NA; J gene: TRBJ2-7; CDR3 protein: CAISETRDKSYEQYF; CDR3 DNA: TGTGCCATCAGTGAGACCCGGGACAAGTCCTACGAGCAGTACTTC